This entry lists 30 T cell receptor beta chains sequenced from one sample in a study of T cells in Graves' hyperthyroidism and ophthalmopathy. TCR beta CDR3 sequences were amplified from RNA transcripts. HTBI primers were the set used in a first-round RT-PCR of the TCR CDR3. One entry per CDR3 protein results from TCRdb running MiXCR on the multiplex PCR reads. This sample has over 150,000 distinct CDR3 sequences, with around 15% found just once. The sequencing input was blood. These receptors all stem from a woman aged 45-59 years with Graves' hyperthyroidism.

The genes are TRBV19 and TRBJ2-2; tentative D call: TRBD1 (5 bases). This CDR3 spans 15 amino acids. V dropped 3 bases and J dropped 6 bases, with 14 bases sitting between them. Germline V gene sequence: CDR1 LNHDA, CDR2 SQIVND (reference sequence). CDR3 loop: CASSIGQGGSGELFF. The DNA of the CDR3 is TGTGCCAGTAGTATCGGCCAGGGTGGGTCCGGGGAGCTGTTTTTT.

V usage is TRBV7-8 and J usage is TRBJ2-5; TRBD2 matches 8 bases. CDR3 length equals 14 residues. The V and J ends lost 4 bases and 5 bases, in that order; junction bases with no gene match: 6. Germline V CDR1 and CDR2: SGHVS, FQNEAQ. This CDR3 is CASSWRGEWETQYF. The CDR3 bases are TGTGCCAGCAGCTGGCGGGGGGAATGGGAGACCCAGTACTTC.

This clonotype was seen ten or more times. The chain carries TRBV6-5 and TRBJ1-3; D unresolved. CDR3 length equals 15 residues. Germline V lookup: CDR1 MNHEY, CDR2 SVGAGI. Trimming took 2 bases from V and 0 from J, leaving 8 bases between them. The CDR3 spells CASSYDRFSGNTIYF. The CDR3 coding sequence is TGTGCCAGCAGTTACGATCGGTTCTCTGGAAACACCATATATTTT.

This clonotype was counted at least ten times. The chain has TRBV2 and TRBJ2-1; 7 nucleotides agree with TRBD2. V shed 1 base and J 3 bases; nucleotides not matched to a gene: 6. This CDR3 has 16 residues. Germline V CDR1 and CDR2: SNHLY, FYNNEI. The CDR3 loop reads CASSEDAGEIYNEQFF. CDR3 nucleotide sequence: TGTGCCAGCAGTGAAGACGCGGGGGAGATCTACAATGAGCAGTTCTTC.

This clonotype was seen ten or more times. The V and J genes are TRBV10-3 and TRBJ1-6; the D gene is possibly TRBD1 (6 bases). The germline CDR1 and CDR2 sequences are ENHRY and SYGVKD. This CDR3 comprises 17 residues. The germline V and J ends were trimmed by 5 bases and 4 bases, with 18 bases remaining between them. The CDR3 coding sequence is TGTGCCATCAGTCCCGGGACATCCTTGGGGTATAATTCACCCCTCCACTTT. Its translation: CAISPGTSLGYNSPLHF.

This chain connects TRBV6-5 to TRBJ2-1, with D uncertain. The CDR3 extends over 15 amino acids. Germline V lookup: CDR1 MNHEY, CDR2 SVGAGI. V was cut by 0 bases and J by 7 bases, with 13 bases left in between. CDR3 protein: CASSYSGSWGNEQFF. CDR3 sequence (DNA): TGTGCCAGCAGTTACTCAGGGTCTTGGGGAAATGAGCAGTTCTTC.

This clonotype has a count of ten or more. This chain links TRBV6-1 with TRBJ1-5; tentative D call: TRBD1 (5 bases). The CDR3 is made up of 15 amino acids. With 6 bases removed from V and 6 bases from J, the gap between germline ends came to 18 bases. The germline V gene encodes CDR1 MNHNS and CDR2 SASEGT. For the CDR3, the DNA is TGTGCCAGCAGACCGACAGTGTCTTATAGTCAGCCCCAGCATTTT. Protein: CASRPTVSYSQPQHF.

This clonotype was recorded many times. The J gene is TRBJ1-1, the V gene TRBV6-1; 8 positions agree with TRBD1. Germline values: CDR1 MNHNS, CDR2 SASEGT. The CDR3 is made up of 11 amino acids. The chain's CDR3 is CALRLGQGAFF. The CDR3 DNA follows: TGTGCGTTGCGACTTGGACAGGGAGCTTTCTTT.

This clonotype appeared many times. V gene TRBV6-5 combines with J gene TRBJ2-2; a weak D match, TRBD1 (6 bases). The V gene's germline CDR1 is MNHEY and CDR2 SVGAGI. V lost 1 base to trimming and J lost 7 bases, with 10 bases between them. The CDR3 has 14 amino acids. The CDR3 region has the DNA TGTGCCAGCAGTTACTTCCAGGGGATCGGGGAGCTGTTTTTT. Protein sequence: CASSYFQGIGELFF.

This clonotype has at least ten counts. This chain links TRBV7-3 with TRBJ2-7; perhaps D is TRBD1 or TRBD2 (5 bases each). The CDR3 consists of 15 residues. V was cut by 4 bases and J by 3 bases, with 16 bases left in between. From germline, CDR1 is SGHTA and CDR2 FQGTGA. CDR3 sequence (DNA): TGTGCCAGCAGCTCTACACCAGGGACGCACTACGAGCAGTACTTC. It is translated as CASSSTPGTHYEQYF. Full variable domain (rest looked up from reference TRBV7-3 and TRBJ2-7): GAGVSQTPSNKVTEKGKYVELRCDPISGHTALYWYRQSLGQGPEFLIYFQGTGAADDSGLPNDRFFAVRPEGSVSTLKIQRTERGDSAVYLCASSSTPGTHYEQYFGPGTRLTVT.

This clonotype has more than one count but fewer than ten. The chain has TRBV19 and TRBJ2-1, with no clear D. The CDR3 has 13 amino acids. Germline assignment: CDR1 LNHDA and CDR2 SQIVND (reference sequence). V dropped 10 bases and J dropped 0 bases, with 10 bases sitting between them. In nucleotides, the CDR3 is TGTGCCACCCACAGAAGCTCCTACAATGAGCAGTTCTTC. Its translation is CATHRSSYNEQFF.

The sample holds many counts of this clonotype. This chain joins TRBV7-9 and TRBJ1-2, with 9 bases fitting TRBD1. Unmatched junction bases numbered 12, after V lost 8 bases and J lost 5 bases. The germline V gene has CDR1 SEHNR and CDR2 FQNEAQ (reference sequence). This CDR3 comprises 15 residues. Here the CDR3 DNA reads TGTGCCAGCCGCCCAACAGGGGGCTATAAGTATGGCTACACCTTC. Its translation is CASRPTGGYKYGYTF.

This clonotype was seen repeatedly, ten times or more. The chain links TRBV5-1 to TRBJ2-6; 10 positions match TRBD1. After removal of 4 bases from V and 6 bases from J, the junction contained 13 bases not matched to a gene. Germline V CDR1 and CDR2: SGHRS, YFSETQ. There are 18 residues in the CDR3. The CDR3 DNA follows: TGCGCCAGCAGCGCCCGGCTGGGACAGGGGATTTTGGCCAACGTCCTGACTTTC. The encoded protein is CASSARLGQGILANVLTF.

This clonotype was counted only a few times. The chain recombines TRBV25-1 with TRBJ1-4; D is possibly TRBD1 (6 bases). Germline CDR1 reads MGHDK; CDR2 reads SYGVNS. V was shortened by 4 bases and J by 8 bases, with 23 bases between the two germline ends. The CDR3 is 17 amino acids. CDR3 nucleotide sequence: TGTGCCAGCAGTGGCGATCCCCGGGACATCCATAACGAAAAACTGTTTTTT. As protein: CASSGDPRDIHNEKLFF.

The sample holds many counts of this clonotype. This sequence joins TRBV20-1 and TRBJ1-2, with TRBD1 matching over 8 bases. Germline V gene data show CDR1 as DFQATT and CDR2 as SNEGSKA (reference sequence). The V and J ends lost 0 bases and 1 base, in that order; junction bases with no gene match: 7. This CDR3 spans 16 amino acids. The CDR3 nucleotides are TGCAGTGCTAGAGATTCATGGGGACAGGATAACTATGGCTACACCTTC. It yields the protein CSARDSWGQDNYGYTF.

This clonotype was detected many times. This CDR3 reads CASSPGQGMGSPLHF. CDR3 DNA: TGTGCCAGCAGTCCCGGACAGGGGATGGGTTCACCCCTCCACTTT. This chain links TRBV12-3 or TRBV12-4 with TRBJ1-6, with 9 bases that match TRBD1. The CDR3 has 15 residues. The V gene end was trimmed by 5 bases and the J gene end by 9 bases; junction bases not matched to a gene: 8.

About this clonotype: A much larger clone lies a single base off, so this may be a read error. The chain links TRBV12-3 or TRBV12-4 to TRBJ1-1, with D tentatively TRBD1 (6 bases). This CDR3 contains 14 residues. As DNA, the CDR3 is TGTGTCAGCAGTTGGGACACACGACCCACTGAAGCTTTCTTT. Protein product: CVSSWDTRPTEAFF.

This clonotype was seen at least ten times. This chain connects TRBV2 to TRBJ2-2; possibly TRBD2 for D (5 bases). CDR3 length: 13 amino acids. CDR1 is SNHLY and CDR2 is FYNNEI in the germline V gene. V lost 5 bases to trimming and J lost 7 bases, with 11 bases between them. The DNA of the CDR3 is TGTGCCAGCAGTAAGCTGGGAGACGGGGAGCTGTTTTTT. Protein: CASSKLGDGELFF.

This clonotype was seen many times. The chain is built from TRBV19 and TRBJ1-1, with TRBD1 as a possible D gene (6 bases). The CDR3 covers 15 residues. Germline V CDR1 and CDR2: LNHDA, SQIVND (reference sequence). Between the trimmed V and J ends, which lost 4 bases and 1 base, there was a span of 13 bases. The CDR3 region is CASSTPRGPNTEAFF. The CDR3 DNA reads TGTGCCAGTAGTACCCCACGGGGGCCGAACACTGAAGCTTTCTTT.

This clonotype appeared many times. J is TRBJ2-7 and V is TRBV5-1, with D perhaps TRBD1 (6 bases). CDR1 and CDR2 from the germline V gene are SGHRS and YFSETQ. The ends were cut back, 1 base at V and 2 bases at J, with 10 bases in the middle. The CDR3 length is 14 residues. The CDR3 reads CASSLTGTTYEQYF. CDR3 in DNA: TGCGCCAGCAGCTTGACAGGGACCACCTACGAGCAGTACTTC.

This clonotype was counted at least ten times. The chain combines TRBV28 with TRBJ1-5; D is unclear. The CDR3 extends over 12 amino acids. Trimming took off 7 bases at V and 7 bases at J, with 11 bases between the two ends. Germline CDR1 reads MDHEN; CDR2 reads SYDVKM. As DNA, the CDR3 is TGTGCCAGCAAGGCCGGAGGGCAGCCCCAGCATTTT. Amino acid sequence: CASKAGGQPQHF.

In this sample, this clonotype turned up many times. The rearrangement joins TRBV5-1 to TRBJ1-1; 8 nucleotides line up with TRBD1. This CDR3 has 20 residues. With V trimmed by 4 bases and J by 0 bases, 20 bases remained unmatched. CDR1 SGHRS and CDR2 YFSETQ come from the germline V gene. The CDR3 sequence: CASSQGQGLQVFAMNTEAFF. The DNA of the CDR3 is TGCGCCAGCAGCCAAGGACAGGGCCTACAAGTGTTCGCAATGAACACTGAAGCTTTCTTT. Variable domain in full (rest from reference TRBV5-1 and TRBJ1-1): KAGVTQTPRYLIKTRGQQVTLSCSPISGHRSVSWYQQTPGQGLQFLFEYFSETQRNKGNFPGRFSGRQFSNSRSEMNVSTLELGDSALYLCASSQGQGLQVFAMNTEAFFGQGTRLTVV.

This clonotype was seen repeatedly, ten times or more. The chain combines TRBV6-1 with TRBJ2-1, with TRBD2 identical over 11 bases. This CDR3 has 16 amino acids. Germline CDR1 and CDR2: MNHNS and SASEGT. V lost 5 bases to trimming and J lost 6 bases; unmatched junction nucleotides: 9. The CDR3 bases are TGTGCCAGCAGTCTTAGACTAGCGGGGCCACTCAATGAGCAGTTCTTC. The encoded protein is CASSLRLAGPLNEQFF.

This clonotype appeared many times. This chain links TRBV5-1 with TRBJ1-2; TRBD1 matches at 8 bases. CDR3 size: 15 residues. Per germline, CDR1 SGHRS and CDR2 YFSETQ. V lost 4 bases to trimming and J lost 1 base; unmatched junction nucleotides: 6. CDR3 amino acids: CASSSTDRGNYGYTF. The CDR3 DNA reads as TGCGCCAGCAGCAGCACCGACAGGGGTAACTATGGCTACACCTTC.

The sample holds many counts of this clonotype. This chain links TRBV3-1 with TRBJ2-1, with TRBD2 matching 7 bases. The length of the CDR3 is 15 residues. V shed 3 bases and J 9 bases; nucleotides not matched to a gene: 11. Germline lookup yields CDR1 LGHDT and CDR2 YNNKEL (reference sequence). CDR3 in amino acids: CASSQYRTGGGEQFF. The DNA of the CDR3 is TGTGCCAGCAGCCAGTATCGCACGGGCGGGGGTGAGCAGTTCTTC.

The table lists this clonotype with many counts. The V and J genes are TRBV7-9 and TRBJ1-3, with D uncertain. This CDR3 has 14 residues. Trimming took off 0 bases at V and 7 bases at J, with 10 bases between the two ends. Germline CDR1 is SEHNR and CDR2 is FQNEAQ (reference sequence). The CDR3 protein is CASSLAGRANTIYF. The CDR3 DNA reads as TGTGCCAGCAGCTTAGCAGGACGGGCTAACACCATATATTTT.

The rearrangement joins TRBV7-9 to TRBJ2-7; 9 bases agree with TRBD2. V shed 8 bases and J 4 bases; nucleotides not matched to a gene: 9. The length of the CDR3 is 14 residues. Germline V lookup: CDR1 SEHNR, CDR2 FQNEAQ (reference sequence). CDR3 nucleotide sequence: TGTGCCAGCGGTTCGCTAGCGGGAAGATACGAGCAGTACTTC. Its translation is CASGSLAGRYEQYF.

The table lists this clonotype with many counts. The chain links TRBV19 to TRBJ1-1; D is unclear. Germline V CDR1 and CDR2: LNHDA, SQIVND (reference sequence). Trimming removed 3 bases from V and 1 base from J, with 6 bases in between. The CDR3 consists of 13 residues. CDR3 DNA sequence: TGTGCCAGTAGTATCCTCGGGAACACTGAAGCTTTCTTT. This encodes CASSILGNTEAFF.

The sample holds many counts of this clonotype. CDR3 coding DNA: TGTGCCAGCAGTTACTCCGACAGGGACTCCTATAATTCACCCCTCCACTTT. It encodes CASSYSDRDSYNSPLHF. The chain links TRBV6-2 or TRBV6-3 to TRBJ1-6; 7 nucleotides match TRBD1. The CDR3 is 17 amino acids. Germline loops: CDR1 MNHEY, CDR2 SVGEGT. V shed 0 bases and J 0 bases; nucleotides not matched to a gene: 2.

This clonotype was counted many times. The rearrangement joins TRBV7-9 to TRBJ2-1; 7 nucleotides match TRBD2. Germline values: CDR1 SEHNR, CDR2 FQNEAQ (reference sequence). With V trimmed by 10 bases and J by 6 bases, 9 bases remained unmatched. The CDR3 loop spans 13 amino acids. CDR3: CATKRGGGNEQFF. In nucleotides, the CDR3 is TGTGCCACTAAGCGGGGCGGGGGCAATGAGCAGTTCTTC.